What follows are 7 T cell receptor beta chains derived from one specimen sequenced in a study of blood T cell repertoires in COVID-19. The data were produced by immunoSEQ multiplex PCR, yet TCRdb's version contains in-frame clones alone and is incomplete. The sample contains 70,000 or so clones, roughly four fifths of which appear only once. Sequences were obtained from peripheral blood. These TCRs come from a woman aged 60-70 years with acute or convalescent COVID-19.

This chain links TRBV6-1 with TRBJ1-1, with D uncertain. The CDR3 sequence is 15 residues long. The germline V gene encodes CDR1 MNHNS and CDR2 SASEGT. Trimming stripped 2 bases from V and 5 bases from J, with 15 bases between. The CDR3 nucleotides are TGTGCCAGCAGTGAATACGACGGGGTGTGGACTGAAGCTTTCTTT. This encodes CASSEYDGVWTEAFF.

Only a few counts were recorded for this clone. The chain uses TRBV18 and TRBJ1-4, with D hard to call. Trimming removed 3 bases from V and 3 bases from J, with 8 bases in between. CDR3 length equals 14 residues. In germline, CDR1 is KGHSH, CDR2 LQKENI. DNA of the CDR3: TGTGCCAGCTCACCTGTACAGCCTAATGAAAAACTGTTTTTT. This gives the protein CASSPVQPNEKLFF.

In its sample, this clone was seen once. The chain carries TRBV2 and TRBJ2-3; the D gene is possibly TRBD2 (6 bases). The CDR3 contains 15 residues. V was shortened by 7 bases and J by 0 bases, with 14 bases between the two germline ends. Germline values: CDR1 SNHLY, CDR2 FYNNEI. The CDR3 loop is CASTSGLSSTDTQYF. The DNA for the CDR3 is TGTGCCAGCACTTCGGGACTGAGCAGCACAGATACGCAGTATTTT.

The CDR3 protein is CASSGTGNNSPLHF. The CDR3, as DNA: TGCGCCAGCAGCGGGACAGGGAATAATTCACCCCTCCACTTT. The rearrangement uses TRBV4-1 and TRBJ1-6; 9 nucleotides agree with TRBD1. The germline CDR1 and CDR2 sequences are MGHRA and YSYEKL. The V segment lost 5 bases and the J segment 5 bases; nucleotides outside the gene matches: 1. The length of the CDR3 is 14 residues.

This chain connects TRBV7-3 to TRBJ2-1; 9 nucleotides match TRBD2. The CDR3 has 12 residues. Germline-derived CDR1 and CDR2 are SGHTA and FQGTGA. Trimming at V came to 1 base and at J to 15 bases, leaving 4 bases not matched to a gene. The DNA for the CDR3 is TGTGCCAGCAGCTTAATGCGGGGGGGTCTGTTCTTC. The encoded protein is CASSLMRGGLFF.

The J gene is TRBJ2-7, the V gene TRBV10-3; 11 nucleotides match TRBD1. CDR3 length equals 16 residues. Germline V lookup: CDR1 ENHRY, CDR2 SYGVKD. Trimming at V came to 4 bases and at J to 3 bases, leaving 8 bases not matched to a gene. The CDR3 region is CAISGTGGETVYEQYF. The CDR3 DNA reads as TGTGCCATCAGTGGGACAGGGGGCGAAACTGTCTACGAGCAGTACTTC.

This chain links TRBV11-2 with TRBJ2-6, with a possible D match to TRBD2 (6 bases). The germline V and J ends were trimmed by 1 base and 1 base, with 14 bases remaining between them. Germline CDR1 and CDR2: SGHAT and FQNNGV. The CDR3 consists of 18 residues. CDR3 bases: TGTGCCAGCAGCTTAGCGTCCGCAGGGAGGTCTGGGGCCAACGTCCTGACTTTC. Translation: CASSLASAGRSGANVLTF.